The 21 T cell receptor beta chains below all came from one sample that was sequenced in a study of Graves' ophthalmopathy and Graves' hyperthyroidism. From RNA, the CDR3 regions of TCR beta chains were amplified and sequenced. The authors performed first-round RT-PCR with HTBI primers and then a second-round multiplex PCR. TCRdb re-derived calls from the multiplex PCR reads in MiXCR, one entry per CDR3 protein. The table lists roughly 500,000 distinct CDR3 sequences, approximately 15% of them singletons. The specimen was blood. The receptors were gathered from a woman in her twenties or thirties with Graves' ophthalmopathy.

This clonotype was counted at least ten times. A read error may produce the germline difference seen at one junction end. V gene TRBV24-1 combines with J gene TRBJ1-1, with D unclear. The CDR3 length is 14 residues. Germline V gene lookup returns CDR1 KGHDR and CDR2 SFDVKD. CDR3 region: CAASDFKAITEAFF. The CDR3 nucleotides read TGTGCCGCCAGTGATTTTAAGGCGATCACTGAAGCTTTCTTT.

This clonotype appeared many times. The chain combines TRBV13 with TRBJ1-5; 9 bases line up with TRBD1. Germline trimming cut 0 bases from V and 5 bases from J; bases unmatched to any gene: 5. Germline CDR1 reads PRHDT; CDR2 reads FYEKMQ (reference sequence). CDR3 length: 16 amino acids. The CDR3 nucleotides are TGTGCCAGCAGCTTAGGGAGGGACAGGGCCCATCAGCCCCAGCATTTT. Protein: CASSLGRDRAHQPQHF.

The DNA of the CDR3 is TGCAGTGCTAGATCTCCGGGACAGGGTGCCTCCGAGCAGTACTTC. It yields the protein CSARSPGQGASEQYF. V usage is TRBV20-1 and J usage is TRBJ2-7, with 9 bases identical to TRBD1. The CDR3 sequence is 15 residues long. Germline loops: CDR1 DFQATT, CDR2 SNEGSKA (reference sequence). V shed 2 bases, J shed 6 bases, and the junction held 11 bases outside the gene matches.

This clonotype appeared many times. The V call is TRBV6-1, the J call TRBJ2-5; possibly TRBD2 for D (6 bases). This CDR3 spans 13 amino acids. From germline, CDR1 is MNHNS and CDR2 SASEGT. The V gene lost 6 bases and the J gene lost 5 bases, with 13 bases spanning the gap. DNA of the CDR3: TGTGCCAGCAGGAGCGCGGGGTGGGAGACCCAGTACTTC. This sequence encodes CASRSAGWETQYF.

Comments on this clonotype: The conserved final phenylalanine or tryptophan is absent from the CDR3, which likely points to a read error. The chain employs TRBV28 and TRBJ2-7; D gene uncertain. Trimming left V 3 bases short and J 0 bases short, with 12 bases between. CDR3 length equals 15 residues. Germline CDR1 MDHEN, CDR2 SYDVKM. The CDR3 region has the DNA TGTGCCAGCAGTTTGGGCGGTTCATTCTCCTACGAGCAGTACGAC. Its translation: CASSLGGSFSYEQYD.

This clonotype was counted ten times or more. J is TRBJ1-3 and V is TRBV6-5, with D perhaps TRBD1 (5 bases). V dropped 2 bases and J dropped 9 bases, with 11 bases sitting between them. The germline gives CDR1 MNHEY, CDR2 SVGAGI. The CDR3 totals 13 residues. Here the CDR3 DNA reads TGTGCCAGCAGTTACGACTGGGACGGCACCATATATTTT. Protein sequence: CASSYDWDGTIYF.

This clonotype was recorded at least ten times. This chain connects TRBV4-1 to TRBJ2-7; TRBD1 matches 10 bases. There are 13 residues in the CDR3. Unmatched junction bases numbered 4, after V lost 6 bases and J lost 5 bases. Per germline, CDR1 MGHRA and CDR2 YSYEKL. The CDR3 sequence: CASRRTGGHEQYF. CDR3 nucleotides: TGCGCCAGCAGGCGGACAGGGGGGCACGAGCAGTACTTC.

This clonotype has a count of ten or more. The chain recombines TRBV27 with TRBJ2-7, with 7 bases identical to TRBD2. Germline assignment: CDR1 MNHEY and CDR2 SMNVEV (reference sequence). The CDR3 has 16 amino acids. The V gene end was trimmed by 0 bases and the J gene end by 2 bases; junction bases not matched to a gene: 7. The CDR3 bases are TGTGCCAGCAGTTTATCGGCTAGCGGTAAGGCCTACGAGCAGTACTTC. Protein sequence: CASSLSASGKAYEQYF.

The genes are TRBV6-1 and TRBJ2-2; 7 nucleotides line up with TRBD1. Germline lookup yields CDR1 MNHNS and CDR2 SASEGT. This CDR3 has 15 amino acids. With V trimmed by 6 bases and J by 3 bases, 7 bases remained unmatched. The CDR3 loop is CASSRTGPDTGELFF. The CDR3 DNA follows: TGTGCCAGCAGCCGGACAGGTCCGGACACCGGGGAGCTGTTTTTT.

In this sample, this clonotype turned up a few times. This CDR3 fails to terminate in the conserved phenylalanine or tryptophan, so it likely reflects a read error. This chain's CDR3 is CASSLSSGGARTDTQYC. As DNA, the CDR3 is TGTGCCAGCAGTTTGAGTAGCGGGGGGGCTCGCACAGATACGCAGTATTGT. This rearrangement joins TRBV28 to TRBJ2-3, with 11 bases identical to TRBD2. The CDR3 is made up of 17 amino acids. The germline V gene encodes CDR1 MDHEN and CDR2 SYDVKM. With V trimmed by 3 bases and J by 1 base, 6 bases remained unmatched.

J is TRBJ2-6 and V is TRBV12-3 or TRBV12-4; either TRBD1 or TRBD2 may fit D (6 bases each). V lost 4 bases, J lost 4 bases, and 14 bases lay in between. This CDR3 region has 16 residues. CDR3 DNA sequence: TGTGCCAGCAGTTCCTCGGGGGCTGAAGGGGCCAACGTCCTGACTTTC. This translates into CASSSSGAEGANVLTF.

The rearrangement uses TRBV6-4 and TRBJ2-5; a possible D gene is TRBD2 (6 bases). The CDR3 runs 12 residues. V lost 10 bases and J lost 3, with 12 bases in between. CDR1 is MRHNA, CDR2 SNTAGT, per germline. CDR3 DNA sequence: TGTGCCATCTCCCCGGGGGAAGAGACCCAGTACTTC. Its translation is CAISPGEETQYF.

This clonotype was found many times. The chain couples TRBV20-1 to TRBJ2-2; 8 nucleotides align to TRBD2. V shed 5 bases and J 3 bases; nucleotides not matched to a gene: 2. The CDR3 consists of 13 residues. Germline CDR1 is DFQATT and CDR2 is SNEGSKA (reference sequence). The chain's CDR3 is CSASGGHTGELFF. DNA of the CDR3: TGCAGTGCTTCGGGGGGGCACACCGGGGAGCTGTTTTTT.

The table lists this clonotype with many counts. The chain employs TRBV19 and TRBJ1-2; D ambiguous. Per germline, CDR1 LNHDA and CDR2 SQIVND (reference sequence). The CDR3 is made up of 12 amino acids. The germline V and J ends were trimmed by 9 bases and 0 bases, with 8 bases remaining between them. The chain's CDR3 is CASGLTNYGYTF. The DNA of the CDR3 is TGTGCCAGCGGACTGACTAACTATGGCTACACCTTC. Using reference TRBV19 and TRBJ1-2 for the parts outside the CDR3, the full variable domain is DGGITQSPKYLFRKEGQNVTLSCEQNLNHDAMYWYRQDPGQGLRLIYYSQIVNDFQKGDIAEGYSVSREKKESFPLTVTSAQKNPTAFYLCASGLTNYGYTFGSGTRLTVV.

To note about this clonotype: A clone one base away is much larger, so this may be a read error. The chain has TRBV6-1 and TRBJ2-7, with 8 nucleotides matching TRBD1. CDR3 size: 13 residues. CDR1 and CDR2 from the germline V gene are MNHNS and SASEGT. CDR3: CASRQGGSYELYF. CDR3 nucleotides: TGTGCCAGCAGACAGGGGGGTTCCTACGAGCTGTACTTC.

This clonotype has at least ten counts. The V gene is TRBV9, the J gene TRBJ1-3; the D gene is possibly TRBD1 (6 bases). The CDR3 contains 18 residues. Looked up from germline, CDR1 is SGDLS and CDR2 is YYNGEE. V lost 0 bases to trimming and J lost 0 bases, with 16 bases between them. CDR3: CASSVDGGTFFSGNTIYF. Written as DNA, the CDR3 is TGTGCCAGCAGCGTAGATGGGGGGACATTTTTCTCTGGAAACACCATATATTTT.

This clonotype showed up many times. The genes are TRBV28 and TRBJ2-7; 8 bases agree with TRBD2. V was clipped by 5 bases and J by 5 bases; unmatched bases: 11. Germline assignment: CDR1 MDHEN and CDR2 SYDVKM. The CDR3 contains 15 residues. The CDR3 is CASSPPRGGGHEQYF. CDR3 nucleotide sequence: TGTGCCAGCAGTCCCCCCCGGGGGGGAGGCCACGAGCAGTACTTC.

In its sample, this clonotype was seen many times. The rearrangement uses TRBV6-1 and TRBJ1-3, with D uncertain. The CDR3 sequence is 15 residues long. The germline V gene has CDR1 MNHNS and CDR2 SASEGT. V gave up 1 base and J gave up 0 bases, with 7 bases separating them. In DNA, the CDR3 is TGTGCCAGCAGTGAAGAAGAGGCCTCTGGAAACACCATATATTTT. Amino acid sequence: CASSEEEASGNTIYF.

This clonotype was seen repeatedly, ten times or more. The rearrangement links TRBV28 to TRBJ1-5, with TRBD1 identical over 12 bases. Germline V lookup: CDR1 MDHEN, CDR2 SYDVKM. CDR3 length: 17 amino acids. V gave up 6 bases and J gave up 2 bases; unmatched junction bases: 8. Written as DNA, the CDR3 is TGTGCCAGCAGACGTGCGGGACAGGGGGCGCGCAATCAGCCCCAGCATTTT. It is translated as CASRRAGQGARNQPQHF.

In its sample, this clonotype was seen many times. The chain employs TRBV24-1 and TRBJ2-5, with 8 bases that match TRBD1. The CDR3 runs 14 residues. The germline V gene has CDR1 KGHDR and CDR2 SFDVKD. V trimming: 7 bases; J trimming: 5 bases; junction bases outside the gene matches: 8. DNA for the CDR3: TGTGCCACCAGACAGGACAGGGTTGGCGAGACCCAGTACTTC. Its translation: CATRQDRVGETQYF.

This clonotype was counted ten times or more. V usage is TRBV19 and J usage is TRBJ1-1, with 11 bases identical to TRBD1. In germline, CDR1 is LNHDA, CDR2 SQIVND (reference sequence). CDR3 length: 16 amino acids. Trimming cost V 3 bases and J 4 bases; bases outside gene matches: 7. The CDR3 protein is CASSIGQGAPGTEAFF. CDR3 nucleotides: TGTGCCAGTAGTATCGGACAGGGGGCGCCGGGCACTGAAGCTTTCTTT.